This T cell receptor (beta chain) was observed in a study of T cell changes during pregnancy in multiple sclerosis. Libraries were prepared by immunoSEQ multiplex PCR; TCRdb keeps only in-frame clonotypes and omits some of them. The table lists around 45,000 clones, 80% to 95% of them singletons, with around 0.7% in the top ten. Germline V gives CDR1 SEHNR, CDR2 FQNEAQ (reference sequence). V was cut by 5 bases and J by 5 bases, with 18 bases left in between. CDR3 size: 15 residues. Sequences were derived from CD4+ T cells from peripheral blood mononuclear cells, sampled before pregnancy. The sequence was collected from a female donor with multiple sclerosis, enrolled in a pregnancy study. The chain has TRBV7-9 and TRBJ1-1, with D possibly being TRBD1 (5 bases). CDR3 nucleotides: TGTGCCAGCAGCCCGAGGGTAGTTGGGGGGACTGAAGCTTTCTTT. Encoded protein: CASSPRVVGGTEAFF.